This passage covers 21 T cell receptor beta chains from one sample sequenced in a study of tumor-infiltrating lymphocytes in primary liver carcinoma. From 500 to 600 ng of total RNA, TCR beta-specific cDNA was reverse-transcribed using a constant-region primer. Generation of the TCR beta libraries relied on three nested multiplex PCR rounds using slightly modified ARM-PCR. TRBV1-TRBV30 forward primers paired with a C-beta reverse primer were used in the first two PCR rounds, which ran approximately 10 cycles each. TCRdb reanalysed the multiplex PCR reads using MiXCR and keeps one entry per CDR3 protein. In the table there are around 81,000 distinct CDR3 sequences, around 75% of which are singletons. The study co-extracted DNA and RNA from 20-30 mg of unsorted bulk tissue. Sequences were obtained from liver tumor tissue from sampling region 4. Subset indicated: tumor region T4, right-lateral pole. The receptor set was obtained from a woman aged 55 to 70 with primary liver carcinoma and hepatitis B virus infection.

As to this clonotype: A much larger clonotype is one base distant, so this may be a read error. In this CDR3 the conserved last residue, phenylalanine or tryptophan, is missing, so a read error is likely. The rearrangement links TRBV29-1 to TRBJ1-1; TRBD1 agrees at 7 bases. The germline V gene has CDR1 SQVTM and CDR2 ANQGSEA. Germline trimming cut 7 bases from V and 1 base from J; bases unmatched to any gene: 12. The CDR3 totals 15 residues. The CDR3 bases are TGCAGCGCTTACCCCCCGGCAGGGGGGAACACTGAAGCTTTCTCT. It codes for CSAYPPAGGNTEAFS.

This clonotype was counted many times. The chain uses TRBV6-5 and TRBJ2-7, with 10 bases fitting TRBD1. Trimming at V came to 5 bases and at J to 1 base, leaving 5 bases not matched to a gene. This CDR3 is built from 15 residues. Germline CDR1 MNHEY, CDR2 SVGAGI. DNA for the CDR3: TGTGCCAGCAGTGGTAGGGACAGGGGTTCCTACGAGCAGTACTTC. Its protein product is CASSGRDRGSYEQYF.

V usage is TRBV28 and J usage is TRBJ1-3; 10 bases align to TRBD1. CDR1 and CDR2 (germline): MDHEN, SYDVKM. J gave up 2 bases and V 5 bases, and 12 bases lay outside the gene matches. The length of the CDR3 is 18 residues. The CDR3, as DNA: TGTGCCAGCAGTGGATCCGGGACAGGGGATTTTCCTGGAAACACCATATATTTT. This gives the protein CASSGSGTGDFPGNTIYF. The whole variable domain, filled in from reference TRBV28 and TRBJ1-3, reads DVKVTQSSRYLVKRTGEKVFLECVQDMDHENMFWYRQDPGLGLRLIYFSYDVKMKEKGDIPEGYSVSREKKERFSLILESASTNQTSMYLCASSGSGTGDFPGNTIYFGEGSWLTVV.

V and J are TRBV28 and TRBJ2-4; D is possibly TRBD1 (5 bases). Germline values: CDR1 MDHEN, CDR2 SYDVKM. V gave up 5 bases and J gave up 2 bases, with 13 bases separating them. The CDR3 extends over 15 amino acids. The CDR3 nucleotides are TGTGCCAGCAGTCCAGGGCTCGGGCCCAAAAACATTCAGTACTTC. As protein: CASSPGLGPKNIQYF.

As regards this clonotype: One end of the junction does not line up with germline, which may come from a read error. The CDR3, as DNA: TGTGCCAGCAGTTTCCAGACCAACAGGGTTTCTGGAAACACCACATATTTT. It translates to CASSFQTNRVSGNTTYF. V usage is TRBV12-3 or TRBV12-4 and J usage is TRBJ1-3, with a weak D call TRBD1 (6 bases). The CDR3 is made up of 17 amino acids.

This rearrangement joins TRBV10-3 to TRBJ2-3, with TRBD2 identical over 14 bases. CDR3 length: 18 amino acids. Germline loops: CDR1 ENHRY, CDR2 SYGVKD. DNA for the CDR3: TGTGTCAAGACAGGGACTAGCGGGAGCGGTATTAGCACAGATACGCAGTATTTT. Its protein product is CVKTGTSGSGISTDTQYF.

This clonotype occurred a few times. The chain is built from TRBV5-1 and TRBJ1-6, with a weak D call TRBD1 (5 bases). The V end was cut by 4 bases, the J end by 8 bases, with 10 bases between. Germline assignment: CDR1 SGHRS and CDR2 YFSETQ. The length of the CDR3 is 13 residues. This CDR3 is CASSTEQDSPLHF. CDR3 DNA sequence: TGCGCCAGCAGCACAGAACAGGATTCACCCCTCCACTTT.

As regards this clonotype: The CDR3 does not close with the conserved phenylalanine or tryptophan, likely indicating a read error. This chain joins TRBV29-1 and TRBJ2-1, with 10 nucleotides matching TRBD1. In germline, CDR1 is SQVTM, CDR2 ANQGSEA. V lost 8 bases to trimming and J lost 9 bases; unmatched junction nucleotides: 7. The CDR3 loop spans 12 amino acids. The CDR3 reads CSTGTGVGEQFL. CDR3 DNA sequence: TGCAGCACCGGGACAGGGGTTGGTGAGCAGTTCTTG.

Of note for this clonotype: This may come from a read error, since a much larger clone is one base off. The chain uses TRBV5-1 and TRBJ2-5; D unresolved. CDR3 size: 16 residues. The germline CDR1 and CDR2 sequences are SGHRS and YFSETQ. Trimming stripped 2 bases from V and 5 bases from J, with 19 bases between. The DNA for the CDR3 is TGCGCCAGCAGCTTAGGCGCGAACAAGACCGGGGAGACCCAGTACTTC. As protein: CASSLGANKTGETQYF.

With regard to this clonotype: Relative to the germline gene, one junction end is altered; a read error may explain this. The chain recombines TRBV5-4 with TRBJ2-1, with D maybe TRBD2 (6 bases). Germline assignment: CDR1 SGHNT and CDR2 YYREEE (reference sequence). The CDR3 is 15 residues long. CDR3 coding DNA: TGTGCCAGCGGCCCCCCGGGGGAGACGGGCGATGACCAGTTCTTC. Translating gives CASGPPGETGDDQFF.

There are a few counts of this clonotype. This chain joins TRBV28 and TRBJ1-5; D possibly corresponds to TRBD1 (6 bases). V shed 6 bases and J shed 1 base, with 16 bases lying between them. Looked up from germline, CDR1 is MDHEN and CDR2 is SYDVKM. This CDR3 region has 16 residues. CDR3 loop: CASSPAGTFSNQPQHF. The CDR3 region has the DNA TGTGCCAGCAGCCCCGCCGGGACATTCAGCAATCAGCCCCAGCATTTT. Filled out from reference TRBV28 and TRBJ1-5, the complete variable domain reads DVKVTQSSRYLVKRTGEKVFLECVQDMDHENMFWYRQDPGLGLRLIYFSYDVKMKEKGDIPEGYSVSREKKERFSLILESASTNQTSMYLCASSPAGTFSNQPQHFGDGTRLSIL.

V usage is TRBV28 and J usage is TRBJ2-7, with 7 bases matching TRBD2. The J segment lost 9 bases and the V segment lost 5 bases, leaving 19 bases of the junction unmatched. The CDR3 loop spans 16 amino acids. Germline CDR1 is MDHEN and CDR2 is SYDVKM. The CDR3 coding sequence is TGTGCCAGCAGTGCTGGGGGGACGGGAGGTATACACGGGCAGTACTTC. Its translation is CASSAGGTGGIHGQYF. The complete variable domain, with remaining parts taken from reference TRBV28 and TRBJ2-7, reads DVKVTQSSRYLVKRTGEKVFLECVQDMDHENMFWYRQDPGLGLRLIYFSYDVKMKEKGDIPEGYSVSREKKERFSLILESASTNQTSMYLCASSAGGTGGIHGQYFGPGTRLTVT.

The J gene is TRBJ1-5, the V gene TRBV19; D is uncertain. Germline values: CDR1 LNHDA, CDR2 SQIVND (reference sequence). This CDR3 comprises 12 residues. V lost 9 bases and J lost 2, with 8 bases in between. CDR3 DNA: TGTGCCAGCCAAATGCGCAATCAGCCCCAGCATTTT. Protein product: CASQMRNQPQHF.

Concerning this clonotype: A much larger clone differs from this one at a single base, so this may be a read error. The rearrangement joins TRBV28 to TRBJ2-1; perhaps TRBD1 as D (5 bases). The CDR3 is made up of 13 amino acids. V was trimmed by 3 bases and J by 7 bases, leaving 10 bases between them. Germline loops: CDR1 MDHEN, CDR2 SYDVKM. DNA for the CDR3: TGTGCCAGCAGTTTCATAGGGGTTAATGAGCAGTTCTTC. Protein product: CASSFIGVNEQFF.

A word on this clonotype: The junction does not match germline at one end; this may be a read error. The rearrangement joins TRBV5-1 to TRBJ1-1; D ambiguous. This CDR3 has 15 residues. Germline lookup yields CDR1 SGHRS and CDR2 YFSETQ. The chain's CDR3 is CASSSGEAATPLAFF. CDR3 sequence (DNA): TGTGCCAGCAGCTCCGGAGAGGCTGCGACCCCCCTGGCTTTCTTT.

Notes on this clonotype: One end of the junction fails to match germline, which may point to a read error. The rearrangement uses TRBV28 and TRBJ2-7; tentative D call: TRBD1 (6 bases). The germline gives CDR1 MDHEN, CDR2 SYDVKM. The CDR3 covers 13 residues. The CDR3 region has the DNA TGTACCAGCAGTTTATCAGGGGTCGACGAGCAGTACTTC. This sequence encodes CTSSLSGVDEQYF.

This clonotype was seen just once. At one boundary the junction diverges from the germline segment, which might be a read error. The rearrangement links TRBV6-5 to TRBJ1-1, with 8 bases identical to TRBD1. The CDR3 sequence is 14 residues long. CDR1 is MNHEY and CDR2 is SVGAGI in the germline V gene. This CDR3 is CATSYGQGGTEALF. CDR3 sequence (DNA): TGTGCCACCAGTTATGGACAGGGAGGAACTGAGGCTCTCTTT.

This clonotype is medium-sized. The chain employs TRBV11-2 and TRBJ2-7, with unresolved D. V lost 0 bases, J lost 5 bases, and 14 bases lay in between. CDR1 is SGHAT and CDR2 is FQNNGV in the germline V gene. The CDR3 length is 15 residues. The CDR3, as DNA: TGTGCCAGCAGCTTAGAATGGTGGCAGGTCCACGAGCAGTACTTC. Protein product: CASSLEWWQVHEQYF.

Concerning this clonotype: A junction boundary mismatches the germline segment, possibly from a read error. Written as DNA, the CDR3 is TGTGCCAGCAGCTTAGGGGGACTAATGTACACGCCAGATACGCAATATTTT. Protein product: CASSLGGLMYTPDTQYF. The gene calls are TRBV11-2 and TRBJ2-3; 7 positions match TRBD2. CDR3 length: 17 amino acids. Germline CDR1 reads SGHAT; CDR2 reads FQNNGV.

With respect to this clonotype: Relative to the germline gene, one junction end is altered; a read error may explain this. The genes are TRBV7-3 and TRBJ1-1; 10 bases line up with TRBD1. Germline V gene sequence: CDR1 SGHTA, CDR2 FQGTGA. The length of the CDR3 is 14 residues. The CDR3 loop is CVSSPGTGATEAFF. The CDR3 coding sequence is TGTGTCAGCAGCCCCGGGACAGGGGCCACTGAAGCTTTCTTT.

On this clonotype itself: A much more abundant neighbour one base away suggests this may be a read error. V gene TRBV7-9 combines with J gene TRBJ2-5, with 7 positions matching TRBD2. Germline CDR1 SEHNR, CDR2 FQNEAQ (reference sequence). The length of the CDR3 is 14 residues. The CDR3 nucleotides read TGTGCCAGCAGCTTTGGACGCCGGGGGGAGACCCAGCACTTC. It yields the protein CASSFGRRGETQHF.